This TCR beta chain was identified during a study of T cells in Graves' hyperthyroidism and ophthalmopathy. Overall study findings and caveats: Separation of ophthalmopathy from stable hyperthyroidism was achieved by a 13 V-J model. Blood also held most thyroid clonotypes expanded beyond 0.001.

This clonotype was found a few times. The antigen is not known. If no ophthalmopathy progression occurred within 18 months, Graves' hyperthyroidism was stable. The PBMCs were taken from roughly 10 ml of fresh peripheral blood. RNA transcripts served as the template for amplifying TCR beta CDR3 regions. TCR CDR3 regions were first amplified by RT-PCR with HTBI primers. From the multiplex PCR reads, TCRdb called clonotypes with MiXCR, one entry per CDR3 protein. The table includes about 300,000 distinct CDR3 sequences, roughly 15% detected once. CDR3 length equals 14 residues. V was pared by 7 bases and J by 9 bases, with 16 bases between. Germline CDR1 is MNHEY and CDR2 is SMNVEV (reference sequence).

The sequence derives from a man in his thirties or forties with Graves' hyperthyroidism. V is TRBV27 and J is TRBJ1-6; D gene unclear. Sequences were obtained from blood. This CDR3 is CASTSSSSGSPLHF. The CDR3 DNA follows: TGTGCCAGCACCTCGTCCTCTTCTGGTTCACCCCTCCACTTT.